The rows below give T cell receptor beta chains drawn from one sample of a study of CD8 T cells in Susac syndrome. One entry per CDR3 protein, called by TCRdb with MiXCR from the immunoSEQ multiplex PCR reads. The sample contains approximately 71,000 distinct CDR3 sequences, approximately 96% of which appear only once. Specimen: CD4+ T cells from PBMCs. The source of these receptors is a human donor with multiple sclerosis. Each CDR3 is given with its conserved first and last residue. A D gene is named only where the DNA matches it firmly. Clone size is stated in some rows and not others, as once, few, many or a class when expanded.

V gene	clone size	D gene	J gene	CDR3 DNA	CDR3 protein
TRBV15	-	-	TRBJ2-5	TGTGCCACCAGCCTCGGCAGCTTCCAAGAGACCCAGTACTTC	CATSLGSFQETQYF
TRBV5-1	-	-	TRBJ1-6	TGCGCCAGCAGCTTCGGGACACTCAATTCACCCCTCCACTTT	CASSFGTLNSPLHF
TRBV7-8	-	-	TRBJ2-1	TGTGCCAGCAGCTTAACTACTAGCTTAGATGAGCAGTTCTTC	CASSLTTSLDEQFF
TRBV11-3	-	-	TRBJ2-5	TGTGCCAGCAGCTTAACCGTTAGGGAGACCCAGTACTTC	CASSLTVRETQYF
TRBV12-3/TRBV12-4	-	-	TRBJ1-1	TGTGCCAGCAGTCGACAGGTCGGTTGGAGCACTGAAGCTTTCTTT	CASSRQVGWSTEAFF
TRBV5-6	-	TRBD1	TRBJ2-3	TGTGCCAGCAGCTTATCCAGGACAGGGAGAATGACCCATACGCAGTATTTT	CASSLSRTGRMTHTQYF
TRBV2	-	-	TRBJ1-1	TGTGCCAGCCTGGGGAGGGTGTCTTTATCAGGTGGCACTGAAGCTTTCTTT	CASLGRVSLSGGTEAFF
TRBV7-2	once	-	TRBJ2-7	TGTGCCAGCAGCTTAGTCAACGGCCGCCCGTCGGAGCAGTACTTC	CASSLVNGRPSEQYF
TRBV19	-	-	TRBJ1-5	TGTGCCAGTAGAATGGACGGGGGTAGGTATGGCAATCAGCCCCAGCATTTT	CASRMDGGRYGNQPQHF
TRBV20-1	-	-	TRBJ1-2	TGCAGTGCTAGAGGGTACTATGGCTACACCTTC	CSARGYYGYTF
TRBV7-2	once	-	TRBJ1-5	TGTGCCAGCAGCTTGCGGGACGGGGAGCCCCAGCATTTT	CASSLRDGEPQHF
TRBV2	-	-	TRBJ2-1	TGTGCCAGCAAAGGTGGGGAACTCTCCTACAATGAGCAGTTCTTC	CASKGGELSYNEQFF
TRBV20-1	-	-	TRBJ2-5	TGCAGTGCTCACGGGGGGCGTTGGGAGACCCAGTACTTC	CSAHGGRWETQYF
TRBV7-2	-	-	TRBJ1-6	TGTGCCAGCAGCTTCACAGAAAATTCACCCCTCCACTTT	CASSFTENSPLHF
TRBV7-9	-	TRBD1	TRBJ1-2	TGTGCCATGACAGGGGTAGGCTATGGCTACACCTTC	CAMTGVGYGYTF
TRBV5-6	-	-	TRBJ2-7	TGTGCCAGCAGCTACAGGGAAATCGAGCAGTACTTC	CASSYREIEQYF
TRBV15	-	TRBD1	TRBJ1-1	TGTGCCACCAGCAGAGAGGACAGGGACGCTTTCTTT	CATSREDRDAFF
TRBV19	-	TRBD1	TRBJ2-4	TGTGCCAGTAGTACAACAGGGGCCGCCAAAAACATTCAGTACTTC	CASSTTGAAKNIQYF
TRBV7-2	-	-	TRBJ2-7	TGTGCCAGCAGCTTATCCCGCGTTGAATCCTACGAGCAGTACTTC	CASSLSRVESYEQYF
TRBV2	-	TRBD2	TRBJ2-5	TGTGCCAGCAGAAAAAGACTAGCGGGGGGCTGGGAGACCCAGTACTTC	CASRKRLAGGWETQYF
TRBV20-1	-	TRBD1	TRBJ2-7	TGCAGTGCTGAGGGGGCAGGGGAAGTGCGGGAGCAGTACTTC	CSAEGAGEVREQYF
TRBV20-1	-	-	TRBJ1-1	TGCAGTGCTAGCACGGTCAAGGGGAGGGTTGAAGCTTTCTTT	CSASTVKGRVEAFF